These 30 T cell receptor beta chains originate from one sample sequenced in a study of blood T cell repertoires in COVID-19 (dated by TCRdb to about 2020). Libraries were prepared through the immunoSEQ multiplex PCR assay. Sourced from immuneACCESS, this table was stored by TCRdb with only in-frame sequences that have V and J called. A share of the clones is absent; for the studies checked, an unresolved V gene accounts for under half, and the remainder has no known explanation. Across this sample there are fewer than 120,000 clones, with just over 75% seen only once. The top ten clones comprise around 3.5% of the sample. Source material: peripheral blood. These receptors all stem from an elderly woman with acute or convalescent COVID-19.

This clone came up a few times. V gene TRBV7-8 combines with J gene TRBJ2-4, with 9 nucleotides matching TRBD2. V lost 5 bases and J lost 1; bases outside the gene matches: 9. The CDR3 sequence is 17 residues long. Germline V gene data show CDR1 as SGHVS and CDR2 as FQNEAQ. For the CDR3, the DNA is TGTGCCAGCAGCCGACCAACTAGCGGGTCCGCCAAAAACATTCAGTACTTC. This codes for CASSRPTSGSAKNIQYF.

This clone was detected once. The genes are TRBV2 and TRBJ1-5; D is uncertain. Deletions cut 7 bases from V and 0 bases from J, with 10 bases between. The germline gives CDR1 SNHLY, CDR2 FYNNEI. The CDR3 has 14 amino acids. CDR3 in amino acids: CASTREVSNQPQHF. CDR3 in DNA: TGTGCCAGCACCCGGGAAGTTAGCAATCAGCCCCAGCATTTT. Full variable domain (remainder filled in from reference TRBV2 and TRBJ1-5): EPEVTQTPSHQVTQMGQEVILRCVPISNHLYFYWYRQILGQKVEFLVSFYNNEISEKSEIFDDQFSVERPDGSNFTLKIRSTKLEDSAMYFCASTREVSNQPQHFGDGTRLSIL.

This chain uses TRBV28 with TRBJ1-6; D is perhaps TRBD1 (6 bases). V shed 6 bases and J shed 9 bases, with 12 bases lying between them. The CDR3 is 13 residues long. CDR1 is MDHEN and CDR2 is SYDVKM in the germline V gene. The CDR3 loop reads CASRTGNVSPLHF. The CDR3 bases are TGTGCCAGCAGAACAGGGAATGTTTCACCCCTCCACTTT.

The V and J genes are TRBV9 and TRBJ2-5; D possibly corresponds to TRBD1 (6 bases). CDR1 and CDR2 from the germline V gene are SGDLS and YYNGEE. Trimming pared 2 bases from V and 5 bases from J, leaving 19 bases between. The CDR3 runs 16 residues. The CDR3 DNA reads as TGTGCCAGCAGCGTCCCCACAGGGTGGGTCCCGGAGACCCAGTACTTC. Its translation is CASSVPTGWVPETQYF.

The rearrangement links TRBV29-1 to TRBJ1-6; weak D call: TRBD1 (5 bases). The CDR3 runs 14 residues. The germline V and J ends were trimmed by 6 bases and 9 bases, with 18 bases remaining between them. Germline V gene data show CDR1 as SQVTM and CDR2 as ANQGSEA. As DNA, the CDR3 is TGCAGCGTCGGGGAGGGGACTCTGGGTTCACCCCTCCACTTT. It codes for CSVGEGTLGSPLHF.

The sample holds a few counts of this clone. CDR3 residues: CASSLRQGLADTQYF. CDR3 nucleotide sequence: TGTGCCAGCAGCTTACGACAGGGTCTCGCAGATACGCAGTATTTT. The V call is TRBV5-6, the J call TRBJ2-3, with 7 bases matching TRBD1. V shed 2 bases and J 4 bases; nucleotides not matched to a gene: 7. This CDR3 is built from 15 residues. The germline V gene has CDR1 SGHDT and CDR2 YYEEEE.

DNA of the CDR3: TGTGCCACCAGTGATTCCGGGACAGATGAAAAACTGTTTTTT. Residues: CATSDSGTDEKLFF. The rearrangement joins TRBV24-1 to TRBJ1-4; 7 positions match TRBD1. The germline CDR1 and CDR2 sequences are KGHDR and SFDVKD. CDR3 length: 14 residues. Trimming took 2 bases from V and 6 from J; bases not matched to a gene: 2.

The V gene is TRBV23-1, the J gene TRBJ2-1, with TRBD2 as a possible D gene (5 bases). TRBV23-1 is known as an ORF, though its function is uncertain. Trimming pared 0 bases from V and 2 bases from J, leaving 8 bases between. CDR3 length: 15 residues. The CDR3 region has the DNA TGCGCCAGCAGTCAATCCCGGGGTCCCTACAATGAGCAGTTCTTC. Translating it yields CASSQSRGPYNEQFF.

This sequence joins TRBV18 and TRBJ1-5; TRBD1 matches 9 bases. CDR3 length: 16 amino acids. Trimming removed 3 bases from V and 0 bases from J; junction bases left unmatched: 3. CDR1 and CDR2 from the germline V gene are KGHSH and LQKENI. CDR3 DNA: TGTGCCAGCTCACCGGGACAGGGAACTAGCAATCAGCCCCAGCATTTT. Residues: CASSPGQGTSNQPQHF.

The rearrangement links TRBV19 to TRBJ2-5, with 11 bases matching TRBD2. Germline V gene data show CDR1 as LNHDA and CDR2 as SQIVND (reference sequence). Trimming removed 3 bases from V and 4 bases from J; junction bases left unmatched: 4. The CDR3 covers 15 residues. As DNA, the CDR3 is TGTGCCAGTAGTATTCTAGCGGGGGGAAGAGAGACCCAGTACTTC. It yields the protein CASSILAGGRETQYF.

The CDR3 sequence: CASSKDRGVDYEQYF. CDR3 DNA: TGTGCCAGTAGTAAGGACAGGGGGGTAGATTACGAGCAGTACTTC. The J gene is TRBJ2-7, the V gene TRBV19; 10 bases fit TRBD1. The ends lost 4 bases at V and 4 bases at J; junction bases unmatched: 7. The CDR3 sequence is 15 residues long. CDR1 LNHDA and CDR2 SQIVND come from the germline V gene (reference sequence).

This chain joins TRBV27 and TRBJ1-2; 7 bases map to TRBD1. The CDR3 runs 14 residues. Germline lookup yields CDR1 MNHEY and CDR2 SMNVEV (reference sequence). The V gene end was trimmed by 5 bases and the J gene end by 0 bases; junction bases not matched to a gene: 3. The CDR3 coding sequence is TGTGCCAGCAGTCGACAGGGTTCTAACTATGGCTACACCTTC. Encoded protein: CASSRQGSNYGYTF.

The chain has TRBV19 and TRBJ2-7; 10 bases line up with TRBD1. V shed 4 bases and J 5 bases; nucleotides not matched to a gene: 2. From germline, CDR1 is LNHDA and CDR2 SQIVND (reference sequence). The CDR3 extends over 13 amino acids. The CDR3 region is CASSRDRGHEQYF. Here the CDR3 DNA reads TGTGCCAGTAGTAGGGACAGGGGCCACGAGCAGTACTTC.

This clone has just a few counts. The chain combines TRBV6-5 with TRBJ2-7; 8 bases match TRBD2. There are 14 residues in the CDR3. Trimming removed 6 bases from V and 0 bases from J; junction bases left unmatched: 4. The germline gives CDR1 MNHEY, CDR2 SVGAGI. The DNA of the CDR3 is TGTGCCAGCAGGCGTAGCGGGACCTCCTACGAGCAGTACTTC. Translated, it gives CASRRSGTSYEQYF.

The chain combines TRBV6-5 with TRBJ1-1; D perhaps matches TRBD1 (5 bases). Germline values: CDR1 MNHEY, CDR2 SVGAGI. The length of the CDR3 is 15 residues. The V end was cut by 0 bases, the J end by 4 bases, with 12 bases between. For the CDR3, the DNA is TGTGCCAGCAGTTACTCGGGGCCGTTGAGCACTGAAGCTTTCTTT. Translating gives CASSYSGPLSTEAFF.

In its sample, this clone ranks as medium-sized. The chain uses TRBV21-1 and TRBJ1-1. TRBV21-1 is marked as a pseudogene. The CDR3 is 17 amino acids. The CDR3 loop reads CASSKARSEGRYTEAFF. CDR3 coding DNA: TGTGCCAGCAGCAAAGCGAGGTCAGAAGGGAGATATACTGAAGCTTTCTTT.

The chain uses TRBV30 and TRBJ1-6; D call uncertain. V lost 2 bases and J 8 bases, leaving 4 bases between the germline ends. This CDR3 has 11 amino acids. CDR1 is GTSNPN, CDR2 SVGIG, per germline (reference sequence). CDR3: CAWSPYSPLHF. Written as DNA, the CDR3 is TGTGCCTGGAGTCCGTATTCACCCCTCCACTTT.

The chain uses TRBV18 and TRBJ1-6, with TRBD1 as a possible D gene (5 bases). Germline V lookup: CDR1 KGHSH, CDR2 LQKENI. The CDR3 spans 14 residues. Deletions cut 2 bases from V and 11 bases from J, with 13 bases between. The CDR3 here is CASSPEAGRPPLHF. The DNA of the CDR3 is TGTGCCAGCTCACCAGAAGCAGGGCGTCCACCCCTCCACTTT.

V usage is TRBV10-3 and J usage is TRBJ2-1; 11 nucleotides line up with TRBD2. The CDR3 length is 15 residues. J gave up 5 bases and V 2 bases, and 2 bases lay outside the gene matches. Germline-derived CDR1 and CDR2 are ENHRY and SYGVKD. CDR3: CAISEPGLADNEQFF. The CDR3 DNA reads as TGTGCCATCAGTGAGCCGGGACTAGCGGACAATGAGCAGTTCTTC.

V gene TRBV23-1 combines with J gene TRBJ2-3; 7 bases are shared with TRBD1. TRBV23-1 is flagged as an ORF with uncertain function. The CDR3 runs to 19 residues. V dropped 2 bases and J dropped 0; count of bases not matched to a gene: 14. The DNA for the CDR3 is TGCGCCAGCAGTCAACGGCAGACAGGGCCGATAGGTAGCACAGATACGCAGTATTTT. Translated: CASSQRQTGPIGSTDTQYF.

This clone was observed once. This chain joins TRBV6-5 and TRBJ2-7; TRBD1 aligns across 8 bases. V dropped 8 bases and J dropped 4; count of bases not matched to a gene: 7. This CDR3 is 13 amino acids long. Per germline, CDR1 MNHEY and CDR2 SVGAGI. CDR3 coding DNA: TGTGCCAGCGGACAGGGTTACTCGTACGAGCAGTACTTC. As protein: CASGQGYSYEQYF.

The rearrangement joins TRBV12-3 or TRBV12-4 to TRBJ1-2, with D perhaps TRBD1 (5 bases). The CDR3 has 13 amino acids. V lost 7 bases to trimming and J lost 2 bases, with 11 bases between them. CDR3 in amino acids: CASTYRLNYGYTF. The CDR3 DNA sequence: TGTGCCAGCACATACAGGTTGAACTATGGCTACACCTTC.

V is TRBV7-2 and J is TRBJ1-6, with D maybe TRBD1 (5 bases). From germline, CDR1 is SGHTA and CDR2 FQGNSA. The CDR3 runs 13 residues. V was clipped by 8 bases and J by 6 bases, with 11 bases between them. CDR3 sequence reads: CASGGGINSPLHF. CDR3 sequence (DNA): TGTGCCAGCGGGGGGGGTATTAATTCACCCCTCCACTTT.

The V call is TRBV10-2, the J call TRBJ2-1; a possible D gene is TRBD1 (6 bases). CDR3 size: 15 residues. V dropped 4 bases and J dropped 3 bases, with 13 bases sitting between them. Germline CDR1 reads WSHSY; CDR2 reads SAAADI. The CDR3 DNA sequence: TGCGCCAGCAGTGCACAGGGCACAGTCTACAATGAGCAGTTCTTC. Protein product: CASSAQGTVYNEQFF.

This clone was detected only a few times. The CDR3, as DNA: TGTGCCAGCAGTTCTAACACCAACGGGGGCTACACCTTC. Translation gives CASSSNTNGGYTF. This chain connects TRBV6-5 to TRBJ1-2; D is undetermined. The germline V gene has CDR1 MNHEY and CDR2 SVGAGI. Trimming left V 4 bases short and J 8 bases short, with 14 bases between. This CDR3 is built from 13 residues.

This clone has a single count. Relative to the germline gene, one junction end is altered; a read error may explain this. The genes are TRBV5-5 and TRBJ1-4, with D perhaps matching TRBD1 (6 bases). Germline CDR1 reads SGHKS; CDR2 reads YYEKEE (reference sequence). CDR3 length: 14 residues. The CDR3 DNA follows: TGTGCCAGCAGCTTGACCAGGGGAAGAGAAAGACTGTTTTTT. Translation: CASSLTRGRERLFF.

This chain joins TRBV10-3 and TRBJ2-3; D remains ambiguous. CDR1 is ENHRY and CDR2 is SYGVKD in the germline V gene. Between the trimmed V and J ends, which lost 8 bases and 1 base, there was a span of 16 bases. The CDR3 runs to 15 residues. This CDR3 reads CAIPEPPFCTDTQYF. CDR3 nucleotides: TGTGCCATCCCTGAGCCCCCCTTCTGCACAGATACGCAGTATTTT.

The gene calls are TRBV5-5 and TRBJ2-7; 9 nucleotides align to TRBD2. Germline loops: CDR1 SGHKS, CDR2 YYEKEE (reference sequence). V shed 4 bases, J shed 2 bases, and the junction held 10 bases outside the gene matches. The CDR3 consists of 16 residues. The CDR3 loop reads CASSRTPAGGPYEQYF. The CDR3 DNA follows: TGTGCCAGCAGCCGGACCCCGGCGGGAGGGCCCTACGAGCAGTACTTC.

This clone was observed a handful of times. The chain couples TRBV18 to TRBJ1-3; 7 bases map to TRBD1. Germline V gene lookup returns CDR1 KGHSH and CDR2 LQKENI. The CDR3 is made up of 11 amino acids. V was clipped by 8 bases and J by 7 bases; unmatched bases: 2. CDR3 amino acids: CASEGANTIYF. CDR3 in DNA: TGTGCCAGCGAGGGGGCCAACACCATATATTTT.

V is TRBV3-1 (or the pseudogene TRBV3-2) and J is TRBJ1-2; D not certain. This CDR3 spans 14 amino acids. The V end was cut by 0 bases, the J end by 8 bases, with 13 bases between. CDR1 is LGHDT, CDR2 YNNKEL, per germline (reference sequence). This CDR3 reads CASSQEGVEGGYTF. The CDR3, as DNA: TGTGCCAGCAGCCAAGAGGGCGTAGAGGGCGGCTACACCTTC.